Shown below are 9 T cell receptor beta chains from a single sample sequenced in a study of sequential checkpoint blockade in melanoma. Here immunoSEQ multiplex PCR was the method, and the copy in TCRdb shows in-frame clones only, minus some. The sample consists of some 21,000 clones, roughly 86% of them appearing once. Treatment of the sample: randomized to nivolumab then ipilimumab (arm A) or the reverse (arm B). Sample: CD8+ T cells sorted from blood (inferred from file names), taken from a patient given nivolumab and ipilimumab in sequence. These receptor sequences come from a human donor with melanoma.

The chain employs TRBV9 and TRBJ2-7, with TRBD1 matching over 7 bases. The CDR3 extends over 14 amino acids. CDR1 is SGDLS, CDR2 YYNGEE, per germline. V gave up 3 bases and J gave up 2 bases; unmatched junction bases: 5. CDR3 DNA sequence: TGTGCCAGCAGCGCCGGGGACAGTCCCTACGAGCAGTACTTC. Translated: CASSAGDSPYEQYF.

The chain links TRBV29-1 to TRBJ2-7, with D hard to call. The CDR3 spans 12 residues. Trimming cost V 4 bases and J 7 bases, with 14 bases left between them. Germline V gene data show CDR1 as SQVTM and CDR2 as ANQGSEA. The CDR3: CSVGPSDAEQYF. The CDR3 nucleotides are TGCAGCGTTGGCCCCAGCGACGCAGAGCAGTACTTC.

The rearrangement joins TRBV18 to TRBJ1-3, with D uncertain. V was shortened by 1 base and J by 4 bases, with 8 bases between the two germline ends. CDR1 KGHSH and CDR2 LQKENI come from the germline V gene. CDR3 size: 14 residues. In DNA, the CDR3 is TGTGCCAGCTCACCACAGGGAGCCGGAAACACCATATATTTT. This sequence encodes CASSPQGAGNTIYF.

The CDR3 sequence: CASSLAPLDRDNQPQHF. In DNA form, the CDR3 reads TGCGCCAGCAGCTTGGCCCCCCTGGACAGGGACAATCAGCCCCAGCATTTT. This chain uses TRBV5-1 with TRBJ1-5; 8 bases agree with TRBD1. The ends lost 0 bases at V and 3 bases at J; junction bases unmatched: 8. Germline lookup yields CDR1 SGHRS and CDR2 YFSETQ. The CDR3 loop spans 17 amino acids. The full variable domain, in which reference TRBV5-1 and TRBJ1-5 provide the parts outside the CDR3, is KAGVTQTPRYLIKTRGQQVTLSCSPISGHRSVSWYQQTPGQGLQFLFEYFSETQRNKGNFPGRFSGRQFSNSRSEMNVSTLELGDSALYLCASSLAPLDRDNQPQHFGDGTRLSIL.

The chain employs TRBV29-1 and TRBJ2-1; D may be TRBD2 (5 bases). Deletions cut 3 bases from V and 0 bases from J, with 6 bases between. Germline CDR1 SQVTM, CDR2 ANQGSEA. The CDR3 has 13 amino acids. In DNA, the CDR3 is TGCAGCGTTGAGGGGAGCTCCTACAATGAGCAGTTCTTC. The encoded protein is CSVEGSSYNEQFF.

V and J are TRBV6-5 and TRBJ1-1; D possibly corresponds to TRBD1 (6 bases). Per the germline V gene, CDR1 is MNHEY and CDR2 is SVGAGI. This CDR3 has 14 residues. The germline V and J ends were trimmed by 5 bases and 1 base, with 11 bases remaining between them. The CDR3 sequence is CASSTIQGNTEAFF. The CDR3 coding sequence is TGTGCCAGCAGTACAATACAGGGGAACACTGAAGCTTTCTTT.

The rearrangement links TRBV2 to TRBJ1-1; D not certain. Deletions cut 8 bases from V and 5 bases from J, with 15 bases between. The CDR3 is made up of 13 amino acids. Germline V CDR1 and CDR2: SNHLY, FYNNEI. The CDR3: CASRTRGRTEAFF. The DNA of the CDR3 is TGTGCCAGCCGTACTCGAGGGAGAACTGAAGCTTTCTTT.

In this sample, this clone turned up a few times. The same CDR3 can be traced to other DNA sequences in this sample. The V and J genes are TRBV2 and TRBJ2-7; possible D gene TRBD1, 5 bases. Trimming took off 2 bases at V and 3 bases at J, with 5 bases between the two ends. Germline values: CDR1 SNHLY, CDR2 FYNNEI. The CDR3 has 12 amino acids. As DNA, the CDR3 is TGTGCCAGCAGTGAAAGGGGCTACGAGCAGTACTTC. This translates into CASSERGYEQYF.

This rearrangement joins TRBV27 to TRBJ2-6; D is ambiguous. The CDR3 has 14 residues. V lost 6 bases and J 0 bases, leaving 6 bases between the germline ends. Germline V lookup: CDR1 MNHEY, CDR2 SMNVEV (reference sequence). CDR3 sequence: CASSPLSGANVLTF. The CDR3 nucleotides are TGTGCCAGCAGCCCCCTCTCTGGGGCCAACGTCCTGACTTTC.